The present TCR beta chain was sequenced within a study of Graves' ophthalmopathy and Graves' hyperthyroidism (dated by TCRdb to the late 2010s). For the study in its entirety: Peripheral blood was collected at initial diagnosis, before any treatment. The study used signatures of the TCR beta repertoire to tell Graves' ophthalmopathy apart from Graves' hyperthyroidism and to predict which patients would progress to ophthalmopathy. In total, approximately 130 blood samples were TCR-sequenced: approximately 42 ophthalmopathy, approximately 80 hyperthyroidism and roughly 17 hyperthyroidism-to-ophthalmopathy patients. To explore V-J signatures that distinguish ophthalmopathy from hyperthyroidism, a discovery set of 100 patients was enrolled, made up of around 44 with ophthalmopathy and some 60 with stable hyperthyroidism. The independent validation cohort included roughly 19 hyperthyroidism patients plus 17 patients who later progressed from hyperthyroidism to ophthalmopathy. In about six hyperthyroidism patients, the T-cell repertoire of thyroid tissue was compared with the T-cell repertoire of blood. Once sampling was done, hyperthyroidism patients were given methimazole at a starting dose of 30 mg daily, while ophthalmopathy patients were given high-dose intravenous methylprednisolone. The roughly 91 discovery patients were randomly divided into training and test sets at a 7:3 ratio. Overall results and qualifications from the work: No statistical method was used to predetermine the sample size, and group allocation was not hidden from the investigators. Among expanded thyroid clonotypes with frequency above 0.001, most also showed up in blood, which suggests that blood repertoires may reflect the thyroid immune response. In validation, the model predicted ophthalmopathy progression with nearly 71% sensitivity and around 72% specificity; some 13 predicted patients were CT-confirmed with GO in a median of about 6.1 months. In cross-validation, the 13-signature model distinguished ophthalmopathy from stable hyperthyroidism with 85% to 90% sensitivity and around 81% specificity, and in the test set the corresponding values were 80% and 75%.

According to the germline V gene (reference sequence), CDR1 reads DFQATT and CDR2 reads SNEGSKA. Between the V and J ends, shortened by 5 bases and 5 bases respectively, the junction contains 19 bases. Inclusive of the bounding cysteine and phenylalanine, the CDR3 is 15 residues long. Only the CDR3 DNA stays, 45 bases, in frame from base 1. TCR beta CDR3 regions were amplified from RNA transcripts for repertoire sequencing. The first round of RT-PCR was done with HTBI primers and the Qiagen OneStep RT-PCR kit, and was followed by a second round of multiplex PCR, then size selection and purification. The libraries underwent paired-end sequencing with 100 bp reads on an Illumina HiSeq2000. The original methods were these. SOAPnuke was used for read processing, and reads with adapters, uncalled bases, a mean Phred below 15, or no exact constant-primer or identifier match were discarded. COPE v1.2.5 was used to merge high-quality paired reads. Unique nucleotide sequences were defined as clonotypes and aligned to IMGT TRB V, D and J references using MiTCR v1.1. The analysis was limited to V-J combinations with a frequency above 0.0001, which together covered 98% to 99.2% of repertoires. For each V-J combination, a TCR clonal expansion and chaos score was defined as F50 clonal expansion divided by the chaos observed in the TCRdist matrix. Welch's t-statistics and random forest were used to reduce features to 13 V-J combinations, which were fed into a naive Bayes classifier. Thyroid-blood repertoire similarity was quantified with the Morisita-Horn index. Starting from the raw public reads, TCRdb applied fastp trimming at Q25, assembled clones with MiXCR and retained in-frame beta chains. Each CDR3 protein appears once, grouped with its most common genes and DNA. The V and J calls, along with clone size, are taken from TCRdb and not from the paper's own processing. The sample yields about 400,000 distinct CDR3 sequences; around 16% were counted once. The top ten clonotypes cover 1.5% to 2% of the sample.

Many counts were recorded for this clonotype. Its antigen is not yet known. Base qualities were left out, and no much larger clone turns up one base away. Ophthalmopathy patients were characterized by moderately to severely active disease, a Clinical Activity Score of at least 3, a NOSPECS grade of at least 4, and a disease duration under 3 months. Patients with other autoimmune diseases, uncontrolled infections, pregnancy or lactation were excluded from the study. Diagnosis relied on clinical symptoms, serum thyroxine, TRAb, thyroid ultrasound and orbital computed tomography. Ficoll-Paque density gradient centrifugation was used to isolate PBMCs from approximately 10 ml of fresh peripheral blood. Total RNA was extracted with Trizol reagent and quality-checked on an Agilent 2100 Bioanalyzer.

The rearranged chain carries TRBV20-1 and TRBJ1-5; TRBD1 could be the D gene, as 5 bases match. Sequencing was performed on peripheral blood. This TCR was sampled from a young woman with Graves' ophthalmopathy. Donor details come from another sample of the same person, matched by shared clones. Here is the DNA: TGCAGTGCTTTTTCTGGGGGGGGAGTGGATCAGCCCCAGCATTTT. The encoded protein is CSAFSGGGVDQPQHF.